This paragraph reports one T cell receptor (beta chain). The CDR3 is 14 amino acids. The V end was cut by 4 bases, the J end by 2 bases, with 12 bases between. In germline, CDR1 is SGHDN, CDR2 FVKESK. RNA transcripts were the template for amplifying TCR beta CDR3 regions. Researchers ran a first-round RT-PCR on the TCR CDR3 using the HTBI primer set. TCRdb itself ran the multiplex PCR reads through MiXCR, one entry per CDR3 protein. Altogether about 400,000 distinct CDR3 sequences are present, 15% to 18% being singletons, with the ten largest covering roughly 25%. The data were obtained in a study of T cells in Graves' hyperthyroidism and ophthalmopathy.

Material: blood. The sequence derives from a woman aged 18 to 35 with Graves' hyperthyroidism that later progressed to Graves' ophthalmopathy. V and J are TRBV14 and TRBJ2-7, with D uncertain. The CDR3 protein is CASSRGRSTYEQYF. The CDR3 region has the DNA TGTGCCAGCAGCCGTGGACGATCCACCTACGAGCAGTACTTC.